The 26 T cell receptor beta chains presented below share a single source sample, sequenced in a study of CD8+CD57+ T cells in acquired aplastic anemia. Sequencing was done on patients that had shown CD8+CD57+ cell expansion by flow cytometry. The use of genomic DNA as template underpinned the TCR beta VDJ and CDR3 profiling. Each CDR3 protein is one row after TCRdb ran MiXCR on the reads. The sample holds around 130,000 distinct CDR3 sequences; approximately 61% are singletons and the top ten take about 31%. The material sequenced was sorted CD4+, CD8+, or CD8+CD57+ T cells (not recorded which) from PBMCs. These receptors originate from a human donor with aplastic anemia.

This chain connects TRBV29-1 to TRBJ2-7; 10 positions agree with TRBD1. Per germline, CDR1 SQVTM and CDR2 ANQGSEA. The CDR3 consists of 16 residues. Trimming took 0 bases from V and 1 from J; bases not matched to a gene: 6. CDR3 nucleotides: TGCAGCGTTGAAGATCTCGACAGGGGGCAGTCCTACGAGCAGTACTTC. Protein product: CSVEDLDRGQSYEQYF.

The V gene is TRBV25-1, the J gene TRBJ1-3; D gene ambiguous. Germline assignment: CDR1 MGHDK and CDR2 SYGVNS. The ends were cut back, 6 bases at V and 0 bases at J, with 15 bases in the middle. The length of the CDR3 is 16 residues. CDR3 loop: CASSQEQQISGNTIYF. The CDR3 nucleotides are TGTGCCAGCAGCCAAGAGCAGCAGATCTCTGGAAACACCATATATTTT. The complete variable domain, with remaining parts taken from reference TRBV25-1 and TRBJ1-3, reads EADIYQTPRYLVIGTGKKITLECSQTMGHDKMYWYQQDPGMELHLIHYSYGVNSTEKGDLSSESTVSRIRTEHFPLTLESARPSHTSQYLCASSQEQQISGNTIYFGEGSWLTVV.

This clonotype was found a few times. The gene calls are TRBV6-4 and TRBJ2-1; 10 bases are a match to TRBD2. After removal of 2 bases from V and 8 bases from J, the junction contained 3 bases not matched to a gene. CDR3 length: 14 amino acids. Germline CDR1 reads MRHNA; CDR2 reads SNTAGT. This chain's CDR3 is CASSDSGGAHEQFF. CDR3 sequence (DNA): TGTGCCAGCAGTGACAGCGGGGGGGCCCATGAGCAGTTCTTC.

The V gene is TRBV7-8, the J gene TRBJ1-1, with D unclear. This CDR3 is 14 amino acids long. Germline V gene lookup returns CDR1 SGHVS and CDR2 FQNEAQ. V was shortened by 2 bases and J by 0 bases, with 7 bases between the two germline ends. CDR3 amino acids: CASSLTPVNTEAFF. The CDR3, as DNA: TGTGCCAGCAGCTTAACTCCAGTGAACACTGAAGCTTTCTTT.

The V call is TRBV2, the J call TRBJ2-5, with D unresolved. The CDR3 sequence is 15 residues long. V was cut by 5 bases and J by 3 bases, with 16 bases left in between. Germline V gives CDR1 SNHLY, CDR2 FYNNEI. The CDR3 protein is CASSLGSRYKETQYF. The CDR3 DNA reads TGTGCCAGCAGTTTAGGGTCCCGGTACAAAGAGACCCAGTACTTC.

The rearrangement links TRBV24-1 to TRBJ1-5; 7 bases align to TRBD1. Trimming removed 2 bases from V and 3 bases from J; junction bases left unmatched: 3. CDR1 is KGHDR, CDR2 SFDVKD, per germline. This CDR3 spans 15 amino acids. As DNA, the CDR3 is TGTGCCACCAGTGATTCAACAGGGGTCAATCAGCCCCAGCATTTT. It yields the protein CATSDSTGVNQPQHF.

The V and J genes are TRBV19 and TRBJ1-3, with a weak D call TRBD1 (5 bases). The CDR3 spans 15 residues. Looked up from germline, CDR1 is LNHDA and CDR2 is SQIVND (reference sequence). V lost 4 bases and J lost 5, with 15 bases in between. The CDR3 sequence is CASSTSGTTRNTIYF. CDR3 in DNA: TGTGCCAGTAGTACGTCAGGGACGACTAGAAACACCATATATTTT.

This clonotype was seen more than once but under ten times. The chain uses TRBV12-3 or TRBV12-4 and TRBJ2-3; D not certain. V was trimmed by 4 bases and J by 9 bases, leaving 11 bases between them. The CDR3 totals 12 residues. The CDR3 sequence is CASSSDPRTQYF. CDR3 DNA sequence: TGTGCCAGCAGTTCTGACCCGAGGACGCAGTATTTT.

This chain links TRBV10-2 with TRBJ2-1; possibly TRBD2 for D (6 bases). Trimming pared 5 bases from V and 12 bases from J, leaving 14 bases between. This CDR3 is 12 amino acids long. Germline V gives CDR1 WSHSY, CDR2 SAAADI. CDR3 protein: CASSPGGLGQFF. The CDR3, as DNA: TGCGCCAGCAGTCCTGGAGGGCTTGGGCAGTTCTTC.

The J gene is TRBJ2-6, the V gene TRBV18; a weak D match, TRBD1 (5 bases). V was trimmed by 5 bases and J by 0 bases, leaving 14 bases between them. Per the germline V gene, CDR1 is KGHSH and CDR2 is LQKENI. This CDR3 is 17 amino acids long. The chain's CDR3 is CASSSPNGASGANVLTF. The CDR3, as DNA: TGTGCCAGCTCATCGCCTAATGGGGCCTCTGGGGCCAACGTCCTGACTTTC.

The gene calls are TRBV19 and TRBJ2-1; 7 nucleotides line up with TRBD1. The CDR3 consists of 15 residues. V dropped 3 bases and J dropped 4; count of bases not matched to a gene: 6. From germline, CDR1 is LNHDA and CDR2 SQIVND (reference sequence). CDR3 sequence reads: CASSMPGQRYNEQFF. The CDR3, as DNA: TGTGCCAGTAGTATGCCGGGACAGCGTTACAATGAGCAGTTCTTC.

The chain recombines TRBV20-1 with TRBJ2-2; 7 nucleotides line up with TRBD2. This CDR3 is built from 15 residues. Trimming took 5 bases from V and 1 from J; bases not matched to a gene: 7. The germline V gene encodes CDR1 DFQATT and CDR2 SNEGSKA (reference sequence). The CDR3 region is CSAGRGGRNTGELFF. The CDR3 coding sequence is TGCAGTGCTGGGAGAGGCGGGAGGAACACCGGGGAGCTGTTTTTT.

CDR3 bases: TGTGCCAGTAGTATAGCAGCGGGAGGTGCCTACGAGCAGTACTTC. It encodes CASSIAAGGAYEQYF. This chain joins TRBV19 and TRBJ2-7, with 9 positions matching TRBD2. The V and J ends lost 1 base and 2 bases, in that order; junction bases with no gene match: 3. This CDR3 is 15 amino acids long. Per germline, CDR1 LNHDA and CDR2 SQIVND (reference sequence).

CDR3 amino acids: CSVELAGYTTNYGYTF. The CDR3 nucleotides are TGCAGCGTTGAGTTAGCTGGGTACACCACTAACTATGGCTACACCTTC. The rearrangement uses TRBV29-1 and TRBJ1-2; no reliable D call. V was shortened by 3 bases and J by 0 bases, with 17 bases between the two germline ends. CDR3 length equals 16 residues. Germline-derived CDR1 and CDR2 are SQVTM and ANQGSEA.

This clonotype came up a few times. The J gene is TRBJ1-1, the V gene TRBV24-1; 8 bases align to TRBD1. CDR1 and CDR2 (germline): KGHDR, SFDVKD. The junction had 6 bases not matched to a gene; V was cut back by 3 bases and J by 4 bases. The CDR3 length is 15 residues. The CDR3 loop reads CATSDPNRGVTEAFF. In DNA form, the CDR3 reads TGTGCCACCAGTGATCCAAACAGGGGGGTCACTGAAGCTTTCTTT.

This clonotype came up a few times. The chain employs TRBV9 and TRBJ2-3; no definite D call. This CDR3 contains 12 residues. Germline loops: CDR1 SGDLS, CDR2 YYNGEE. Between the trimmed V and J ends, which lost 4 bases and 6 bases, there was a span of 9 bases. The CDR3 here is CASSLARDTQYF. In DNA form, the CDR3 reads TGTGCCAGCAGCTTGGCCAGGGATACGCAGTATTTT.

This clonotype showed up many times. The gene calls are TRBV7-9 and TRBJ1-3; possibly TRBD1 for D (5 bases). The germline V gene has CDR1 SEHNR and CDR2 FQNEAQ (reference sequence). With 6 bases removed from V and 0 bases from J, the gap between germline ends came to 12 bases. This CDR3 is built from 15 residues. Here the CDR3 reads CASSPRGGSGNTIYF. CDR3 DNA sequence: TGTGCCAGCAGTCCTCGGGGGGGCTCTGGAAACACCATATATTTT.

The CDR3 protein is CAISKGGAYNEQFF. The CDR3 bases are TGTGCCATCAGTAAAGGAGGGGCCTACAATGAGCAGTTCTTC. The V gene is TRBV10-3, the J gene TRBJ2-1; TRBD2 might be the D (6 bases). Deletions cut 5 bases from V and 2 bases from J, with 10 bases between. Germline-derived CDR1 and CDR2 are ENHRY and SYGVKD. The CDR3 has 14 amino acids.

This chain joins TRBV11-1 and TRBJ2-1; D ambiguous. Germline CDR1 is SGHAT and CDR2 is FQDESV (reference sequence). Trimming pared 0 bases from V and 8 bases from J, leaving 20 bases between. This CDR3 region has 17 residues. As DNA, the CDR3 is TGTGCCAGCAGCTTAGCCCTAGACACGGCGTCTGTCGATGAGCAGTTCTTC. This sequence encodes CASSLALDTASVDEQFF.

This clonotype showed up just a few times. CDR3 residues: CASSSGVAGKGYTF. The CDR3 bases are TGTGCCAGCAGTTCCGGGGTAGCGGGGAAAGGCTACACCTTC. The chain links TRBV12-3 or TRBV12-4 to TRBJ1-2; D is undetermined. The CDR3 length is 14 residues. Trimming pared 4 bases from V and 8 bases from J, leaving 17 bases between.

The count of this clonotype is one. The rearrangement uses TRBV4-1 and TRBJ1-1; maybe TRBD1 (5 bases). V lost 0 bases and J lost 6, with 14 bases in between. The germline CDR1 and CDR2 sequences are MGHRA and YSYEKL. This CDR3 region has 15 residues. CDR3 nucleotide sequence: TGCGCCAGCAGCCAAGATCCAGGGCAGGCGGCTGAAGCTTTCTTT. It is translated as CASSQDPGQAAEAFF.

V gene TRBV24-1 combines with J gene TRBJ2-3, with no clear D. Per the germline V gene, CDR1 is KGHDR and CDR2 is SFDVKD. CDR3 length: 11 amino acids. Between the trimmed V and J ends, which lost 7 bases and 6 bases, there was a span of 7 bases. CDR3 DNA sequence: TGTGCCACCAGCCTAGAGGATACGCAGTATTTT. Encoded protein: CATSLEDTQYF.

A remark on this clonotype: The germline gene is not matched at one end of the junction; a read error may be the cause. V gene TRBV4-2 combines with J gene TRBJ2-1; D tentatively reads TRBD1 or TRBD2 (5 bases each). CDR3 length equals 16 residues. The germline V gene has CDR1 LGHNA and CDR2 YNFKEQ. This chain's CDR3 is CAISPGPGHPNNEQFF. The CDR3 bases are TGTGCCATCAGCCCCGGCCCGGGGCATCCCAACAATGAGCAGTTCTTC.

V and J are TRBV15 and TRBJ1-4; 8 nucleotides match TRBD1. V was clipped by 2 bases and J by 6 bases; unmatched bases: 5. This CDR3 contains 15 residues. The germline V gene has CDR1 LNHNV and CDR2 YYDKDF (reference sequence). CDR3 DNA: TGTGCCACCAGCAGATTAGGGACAGGCGATGAAAAACTGTTTTTT. It yields the protein CATSRLGTGDEKLFF.

This clonotype was detected many times. The rearrangement links TRBV12-3 or TRBV12-4 to TRBJ2-3, with D possibly matching TRBD1 (6 bases). This CDR3 spans 13 amino acids. The V and J ends lost 10 bases and 4 bases respectively, with 15 bases between them. The chain's CDR3 is CAITAGASDTQYF. The CDR3 DNA reads TGTGCCATCACCGCAGGGGCGTCAGATACGCAGTATTTT.

A note on this clonotype: A much larger clone is a single base away; this may be a read error. CDR3 sequence (DNA): TGTGCCAGCAGTAGGGGCCGCTACGAGCAGTACTTC. Translated, it gives CASSRGRYEQYF. This rearrangement joins TRBV7-9 to TRBJ2-7, with TRBD1 as a possible D gene (5 bases). Germline loops: CDR1 SEHNR, CDR2 FQNEAQ (reference sequence). The CDR3 runs 12 residues. Trimming removed 6 bases from V and 3 bases from J, with 9 bases in between. The full variable domain, rest sourced from reference TRBV7-9 and TRBJ2-7, is DTGVSQNPRHKITKRGQNVTFRCDPISEHNRLYWYRQTLGQGPEFLTYFQNEAQLEKSRLLSDRFSAERPKGSFSTLEIQRTEQGDSAMYLCASSRGRYEQYFGPGTRLTVT.